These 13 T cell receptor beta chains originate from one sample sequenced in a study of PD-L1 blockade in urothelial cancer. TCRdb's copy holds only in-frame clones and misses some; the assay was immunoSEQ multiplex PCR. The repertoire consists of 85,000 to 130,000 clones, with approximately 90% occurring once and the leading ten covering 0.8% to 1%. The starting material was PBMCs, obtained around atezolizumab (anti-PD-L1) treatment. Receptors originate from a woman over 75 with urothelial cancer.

As DNA, the CDR3 is TGTGCCTGGAGTTCAGGGGGCGCCGGGGCCAAAAACATTCAGTACTTC. Protein sequence: CAWSSGGAGAKNIQYF. The V call is TRBV30, the J call TRBJ2-4; 8 positions match TRBD1. The CDR3 loop spans 16 amino acids. The germline gives CDR1 GTSNPN, CDR2 SVGIG (reference sequence). Unmatched junction bases numbered 7, after V lost 2 bases and J lost 1 base.

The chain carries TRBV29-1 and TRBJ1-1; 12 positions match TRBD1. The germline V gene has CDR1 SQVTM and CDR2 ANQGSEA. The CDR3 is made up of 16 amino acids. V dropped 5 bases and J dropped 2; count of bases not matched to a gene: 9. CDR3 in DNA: TGCAGCGTTTCCCGGGACAGGGGGCGCGTAAACACTGAAGCTTTCTTT. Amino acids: CSVSRDRGRVNTEAFF.

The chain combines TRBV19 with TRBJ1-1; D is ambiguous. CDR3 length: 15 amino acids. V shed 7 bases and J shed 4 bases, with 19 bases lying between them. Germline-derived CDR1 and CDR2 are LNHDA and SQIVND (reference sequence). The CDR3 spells CASNQDYRAGTEAFF. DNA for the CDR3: TGTGCCAGTAATCAGGACTATCGGGCAGGCACTGAAGCTTTCTTT.

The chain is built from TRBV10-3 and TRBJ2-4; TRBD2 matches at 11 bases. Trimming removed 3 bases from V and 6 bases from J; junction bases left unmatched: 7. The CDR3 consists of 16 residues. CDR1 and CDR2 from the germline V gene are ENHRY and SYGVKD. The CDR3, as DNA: TGTGCCATCAGTGAAGCACTAGCGGGAGTCGGAAACATTCAGTACTTC. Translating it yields CAISEALAGVGNIQYF.

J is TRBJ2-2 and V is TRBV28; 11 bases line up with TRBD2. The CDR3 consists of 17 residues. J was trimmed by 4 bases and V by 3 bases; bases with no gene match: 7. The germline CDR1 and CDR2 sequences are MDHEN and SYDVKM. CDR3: CASSFSGLAGVTGELFF. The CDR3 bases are TGTGCCAGCAGTTTTTCTGGACTAGCGGGCGTCACCGGGGAGCTGTTTTTT.

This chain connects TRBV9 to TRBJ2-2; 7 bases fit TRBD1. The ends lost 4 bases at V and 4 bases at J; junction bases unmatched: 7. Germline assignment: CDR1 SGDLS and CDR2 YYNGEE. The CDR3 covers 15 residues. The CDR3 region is CASSPTGMFTGELFF. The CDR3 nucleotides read TGTGCCAGCAGCCCGACAGGGATGTTCACCGGGGAGCTGTTTTTT. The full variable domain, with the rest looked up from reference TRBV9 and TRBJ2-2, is DSGVTQTPKHLITATGQRVTLRCSPRSGDLSVYWYQQSLDQGLQFLIQYYNGEERAKGNILERFSAQQFPDLHSELNLSSLELGDSALYFCASSPTGMFTGELFFGEGSRLTVL.

The CDR3 spells CASSSNRDRGKNIQYF. Written as DNA, the CDR3 is TGTGCCAGCAGTAGTAACAGGGACCGGGGCAAAAACATTCAGTACTTC. The chain employs TRBV28 and TRBJ2-4, with D perhaps matching TRBD1 (6 bases). CDR3 size: 16 residues. Germline V gene lookup returns CDR1 MDHEN and CDR2 SYDVKM. V was cut by 5 bases and J by 3 bases, with 17 bases left in between.

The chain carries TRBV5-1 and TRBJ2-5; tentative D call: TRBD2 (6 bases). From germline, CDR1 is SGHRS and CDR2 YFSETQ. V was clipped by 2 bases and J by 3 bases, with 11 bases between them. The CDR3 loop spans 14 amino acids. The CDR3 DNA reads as TGCGCCAGCAGCTTATTCGGGAGAGAAGAGACCCAGTACTTC. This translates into CASSLFGREETQYF.

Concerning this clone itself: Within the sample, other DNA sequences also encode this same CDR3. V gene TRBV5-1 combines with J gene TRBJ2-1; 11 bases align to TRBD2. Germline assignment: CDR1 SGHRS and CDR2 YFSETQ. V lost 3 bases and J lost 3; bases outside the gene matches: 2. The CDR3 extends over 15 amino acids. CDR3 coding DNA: TGCGCCAGCAGCTCCACTAGCGGGAGCTACAATGAGCAGTTCTTC. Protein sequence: CASSSTSGSYNEQFF.

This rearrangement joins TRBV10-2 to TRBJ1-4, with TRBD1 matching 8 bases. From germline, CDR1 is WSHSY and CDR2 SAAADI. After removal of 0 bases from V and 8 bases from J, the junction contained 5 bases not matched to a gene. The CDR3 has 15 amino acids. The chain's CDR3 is CASSESGRGQEKLFF. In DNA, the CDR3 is TGCGCCAGCAGTGAGTCGGGCAGGGGGCAGGAAAAACTGTTTTTT.

This CDR3 is CASSQSGMGGYTF. CDR3 coding DNA: TGTGCCAGCTCACAATCCGGGATGGGCGGCTACACCTTC. This chain connects TRBV18 to TRBJ1-2; D is undetermined. The CDR3 extends over 13 amino acids. The germline gives CDR1 KGHSH, CDR2 LQKENI. Trimming pared 4 bases from V and 8 bases from J, leaving 14 bases between. Using reference TRBV18 and TRBJ1-2 for the parts outside the CDR3, the full variable domain is NAGVMQNPRHLVRRRGQEARLRCSPMKGHSHVYWYRQLPEEGLKFMVYLQKENIIDESGMPKERFSAEFPKEGPSILRIQQVVRGDSAAYFCASSQSGMGGYTFGSGTRLTVV.

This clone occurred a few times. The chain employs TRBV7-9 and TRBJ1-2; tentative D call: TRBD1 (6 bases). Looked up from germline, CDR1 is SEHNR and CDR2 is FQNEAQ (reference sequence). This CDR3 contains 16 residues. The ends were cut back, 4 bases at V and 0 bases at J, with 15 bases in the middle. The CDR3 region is CASSSHREGPNYGYTF. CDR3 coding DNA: TGTGCCAGCAGCTCCCACAGGGAGGGCCCTAACTATGGCTACACCTTC.

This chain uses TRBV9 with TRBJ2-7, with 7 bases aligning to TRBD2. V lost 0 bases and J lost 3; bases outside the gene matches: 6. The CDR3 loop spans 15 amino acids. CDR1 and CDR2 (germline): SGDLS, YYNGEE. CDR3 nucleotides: TGTGCCAGCAGCGTAGCCGGGACTACAGACTACGAGCAGTACTTC. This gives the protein CASSVAGTTDYEQYF.